This T cell receptor (beta chain) was captured by sequencing in a study of CD8 T cells in Susac syndrome. Points from the study as a whole: In total CD8+ repertoires, sixteen Susac-specific public clones were found, and in CD8+ TEMRA repertoires, roughly 5 were found.

The V and J ends lost 5 bases and 5 bases respectively, with 16 bases between them. There are 15 residues in the CDR3. The germline gives CDR1 LNHNV, CDR2 YYDKDF (reference sequence). The RNA input was 0.5 to 1 ug, and it was reverse transcribed with random hexamers. The amplification used immunoSEQ multiplex PCR on TCR beta CDR3; it spanned 54 Vbeta and 13 Jbeta. TCRdb redid the calling of the immunoSEQ multiplex PCR reads with MiXCR, one entry per CDR3 protein. Counted here are about 100,000 distinct CDR3 sequences, around 95% occurring once; the ten biggest clones make up approximately 0.3%. Points on this clonotype: Its target is unknown.

TEMRA cells were FACS-enriched and CD8+ and CD4+ T cells negatively isolated. The source is a human donor with Susac syndrome. The chain couples TRBV15 to TRBJ2-1; no firm D call. The sequencing input was CD8+ T cells from PBMCs. The CDR3 loop reads CATSAEVSGNNEQFF. In DNA, the CDR3 is TGTGCCACCAGCGCCGAGGTCAGTGGGAACAATGAGCAGTTCTTC.